This T cell receptor (beta chain) was sequenced for a study of blood T cell repertoires in COVID-19. Across the study: The United States, Italy and Spain were the sources of the acute and convalescent COVID-19 samples. Sample material is recorded as cDNA or gDNA derived from T cells, B-cell-depleted T cells, or PBMCs.

Patients in Seattle were enrolled during active infection, then followed longitudinally. V was shortened by 4 bases and J by 5 bases, with 12 bases between the two germline ends. The CDR3 is 13 amino acids. Germline CDR1 and CDR2: SGHNT and YYREEE (reference sequence). Per the original data handling: Using reference gene primer amplification, nucleated cell counts were estimated. The table came from immunoSEQ multiplex PCR; TCRdb's copy has only in-frame clones and leaves some out. V, J and clone size reflect that table, while D and trimming were determined from the DNA. In the table there are about 96,000 clones, approximately 90% of which are singletons.

The clonotype comes from a human donor with COVID-19, enrolled during active disease. The donor label of this sample is uncertain. The source material was peripheral blood. The chain combines TRBV5-4 with TRBJ2-5; D gene uncertain. The chain's CDR3 is CASSPRPGETQYF. The DNA of the CDR3 is TGTGCCAGCAGCCCCCGGCCCGGGGAGACCCAGTACTTC.